The present entry profiles one TCR beta chain with its context. The entry originates in a study of cytomegalovirus exposure and HLA in healthy donors. Germline CDR1 and CDR2: SGHTA and FQGNSA. V lost 5 bases to trimming and J lost 4 bases; unmatched junction nucleotides: 7. This CDR3 contains 15 residues. It was with 60 Vbeta and 13 Jbeta primers that the PCR ran. Profiling relied on immunoSEQ multiplex PCR, and the TCRdb table lists in-frame clones only, not all of them. The sample has about 200,000 clones, 70% to 80% seen once. Source material: PBMCs. This receptor was obtained from a male donor in good health and CMV-seropositive. The chain is built from TRBV7-2 and TRBJ2-1; 8 bases align to TRBD2. In DNA, the CDR3 is TGTGCCAGCAGCACCGGGACTAGGGCTTACAATGAGCAGTTCTTC. Its protein is CASSTGTRAYNEQFF.